This passage covers 10 T cell receptor beta chains from one sample sequenced in a study of T cell responses to AZD1222 COVID-19 vaccine. TCRdb's table, derived via immunoSEQ multiplex PCR, lists solely in-frame clones and lacks some. The table includes more than 85,000 clones, roughly 91% detected once. The input for sequencing was peripheral blood, taken on day 0 of AZD1222 vaccination. These receptors all come from an adult in good health.

This chain uses TRBV27 with TRBJ1-1; the D is unclear. Trimming left V 7 bases short and J 4 bases short, with 25 bases between. CDR1 is MNHEY and CDR2 is SMNVEV in the germline V gene (reference sequence). The CDR3 length is 17 residues. Here the CDR3 DNA reads TGTGCCAGCAAACGACTCTACCGGGCCCAAAGGAGCACTGAAGCTTTCTTT. As protein: CASKRLYRAQRSTEAFF.

The J gene is TRBJ2-7, the V gene TRBV28; 9 bases agree with TRBD1. The length of the CDR3 is 17 residues. J lost 0 bases, V lost 5 bases, and 11 bases had no gene match. Germline CDR1 and CDR2: MDHEN and SYDVKM. CDR3 DNA: TGTGCCAGCAGTCCCCTTGGACAGGGGATAAGCTCCTACGAGCAGTACTTC. It yields the protein CASSPLGQGISSYEQYF.

V gene TRBV5-4 combines with J gene TRBJ2-6; 7 nucleotides agree with TRBD1. With 4 bases clipped from V and 0 bases from J, the junction kept 7 bases outside the gene matches. Germline lookup yields CDR1 SGHNT and CDR2 YYREEE (reference sequence). The CDR3 covers 17 residues. CDR3 sequence: CASSAGTASSGANVLTF. The CDR3 coding sequence is TGTGCCAGCAGCGCCGGGACAGCCAGCTCTGGGGCCAACGTCCTGACTTTC.

The chain employs TRBV7-2 and TRBJ1-1, with D possibly matching TRBD1 (5 bases). V was shortened by 8 bases and J by 2 bases, with 12 bases between the two germline ends. Germline loops: CDR1 SGHTA, CDR2 FQGNSA. This CDR3 has 13 amino acids. Here the CDR3 DNA reads TGTGCCAGCTCGACAGAGATTAACACTGAAGCTTTCTTT. Translated, it gives CASSTEINTEAFF. Together with reference TRBV7-2 and TRBJ1-1, the CDR3 gives the full variable domain: GAGVSQSPSNKVTEKGKDVELRCDPISGHTALYWYRQSLGQGLEFLIYFQGNSAPDKSGLPSDRFSAERTGGSVSTLTIQRTQQEDSAVYLCASSTEINTEAFFGQGTRLTVV.

This clone was seen once. At one end, the junction sequence differs from germline, possibly due to a read error. V usage is TRBV11-2 and J usage is TRBJ2-6; D ambiguous. The germline CDR1 and CDR2 sequences are SGHAT and FQNNGV. The CDR3 covers 14 residues. Here the CDR3 reads CAGSSPSGANVLTF. DNA of the CDR3: TGTGCCGGCAGCTCTCCAAGTGGGGCCAACGTCCTGACTTTC.

The chain combines TRBV18 with TRBJ2-5; TRBD2 aligns across 9 bases. The CDR3 length is 15 residues. Per the germline V gene, CDR1 is KGHSH and CDR2 is LQKENI. After removal of 7 bases from V and 1 base from J, the junction contained 7 bases not matched to a gene. Here the CDR3 DNA reads TGTGCCAGCTGCCGCAGTAGCGGGAGCCAAGAGACCCAGTACTTC. Residues: CASCRSSGSQETQYF.

The chain has TRBV12-3 or TRBV12-4 and TRBJ1-2; TRBD1 might be the D (5 bases). Trimming removed 6 bases at V and 0 bases at J, with 8 bases between. The CDR3 has 13 residues. CDR3 in amino acids: CASRPTANYGYTF. The CDR3 bases are TGTGCCAGCAGACCGACAGCTAACTATGGCTACACCTTC.

The chain uses TRBV2 and TRBJ2-5, with TRBD2 matching 13 bases. CDR1 is SNHLY and CDR2 is FYNNEI in the germline V gene. J lost 5 bases, V lost 6 bases, and 6 bases had no gene match. CDR3 length: 15 residues. The DNA for the CDR3 is TGTGCCAGCAGAGGACTAGCGGGAGTGTTCGAGACCCAGTACTTC. It encodes CASRGLAGVFETQYF.

The CDR3 reads CSASTTGRTYTEAFF. The DNA of the CDR3 is TGCAGTGCTAGTACCACAGGCCGAACCTACACTGAAGCTTTCTTT. This chain joins TRBV20-1 and TRBJ1-1, with D perhaps matching TRBD1 (5 bases). Germline CDR1 and CDR2: DFQATT and SNEGSKA (reference sequence). Trimming stripped 3 bases from V and 3 bases from J, with 17 bases between. This CDR3 comprises 15 residues.

This rearrangement joins TRBV6-4 to TRBJ2-3; D may be TRBD2 (6 bases). Trimming shortened V by 4 bases and J by 3 bases, and 11 bases separated the two germline ends. Germline V lookup: CDR1 MRHNA, CDR2 SNTAGT. CDR3 length equals 14 residues. This chain's CDR3 is CASSVQAGTDTQYF. CDR3 in DNA: TGTGCCAGCAGTGTTCAGGCGGGAACAGATACGCAGTATTTT.